The 10 T cell receptor beta chains below all came from one sample that was sequenced in a study of identical twins. One entry per CDR3 protein, called by TCRdb with MiXCR from the 5' RACE reads. The sample has around 1.7 million distinct CDR3 sequences; less than 40% are singletons. Sequenced sample: cord blood. These receptors all come from a newborn girl in good health.

This rearrangement joins TRBV6-5 to TRBJ1-1; no clear D. This CDR3 is 14 amino acids long. CDR1 and CDR2 (germline): MNHEY, SVGAGI. V was shortened by 2 bases and J by 4 bases, with 11 bases between the two germline ends. CDR3 bases: TGTGCCAGCAGTTACGAAAGGGTTGGCACTGAAGCTTTCTTT. Its translation: CASSYERVGTEAFF.

The table lists this clonotype with many counts. This sequence joins TRBV9 and TRBJ2-5; the match to TRBD2 covers 9 bases. Germline CDR1 is SGDLS and CDR2 is YYNGEE. The CDR3 consists of 16 residues. Germline trimming cut 0 bases from V and 2 bases from J; bases unmatched to any gene: 5. DNA of the CDR3: TGTGCCAGCAGCGTAGCTGTGACTAGCGGTCAAGAGACCCAGTACTTC. It specifies CASSVAVTSGQETQYF.

This clonotype came up a few times. The rearrangement links TRBV29-1 to TRBJ1-2; unclear D gene. The CDR3 spans 13 residues. The germline V gene encodes CDR1 SQVTM and CDR2 ANQGSEA. The V end was cut by 8 bases, the J end by 0 bases, with 13 bases between. CDR3 bases: TGCAGCTATCGACGGGCATCTAACTATGGCTACACCTTC. Protein sequence: CSYRRASNYGYTF.

This chain connects TRBV7-2 to TRBJ2-1; 8 bases are a match to TRBD2. The CDR3 runs to 15 residues. J was trimmed by 5 bases and V by 2 bases; bases with no gene match: 5. Looked up from germline, CDR1 is SGHTA and CDR2 is FQGNSA. The CDR3 reads CASSLRREDHNEQFF. CDR3 DNA sequence: TGTGCCAGCAGCTTAAGGCGGGAGGACCACAATGAGCAGTTCTTC.

This chain uses TRBV14 with TRBJ2-5; maybe TRBD1 (6 bases). The CDR3 extends over 18 amino acids. V lost 0 bases and J 2 bases, leaving 19 bases between the germline ends. Germline CDR1 SGHDN, CDR2 FVKESK. The CDR3, as DNA: TGTGCCAGCAGCCAAGACCAATTTGGGAACAGGGCGCAAGAGACCCAGTACTTC. Its translation is CASSQDQFGNRAQETQYF.

This clonotype has just a few counts. The chain joins TRBV3-1 to TRBJ2-3; D may be TRBD2 (5 bases). This CDR3 contains 14 residues. Germline V CDR1 and CDR2: LGHDT, YNNKEL (reference sequence). The V end lost 1 base, the J end lost 8 bases, and 13 bases lay between the germline ends. The CDR3, as DNA: TGTGCCAGCAGCCAAGTGAGCTGGGGAGTTACGCAGTATTTT. It encodes CASSQVSWGVTQYF.

This clonotype was counted only a few times. This chain links TRBV5-1 with TRBJ2-7; D remains ambiguous. Germline assignment: CDR1 SGHRS and CDR2 YFSETQ. The CDR3 spans 14 residues. V lost 5 bases and J 3 bases, leaving 15 bases between the germline ends. CDR3: CASRLTWSLYEQYF. The CDR3 coding sequence is TGCGCCAGCAGGCTGACGTGGAGCCTCTACGAGCAGTACTTC. Drawing the rest from reference TRBV5-1 and TRBJ2-7, the complete variable domain is KAGVTQTPRYLIKTRGQQVTLSCSPISGHRSVSWYQQTPGQGLQFLFEYFSETQRNKGNFPGRFSGRQFSNSRSEMNVSTLELGDSALYLCASRLTWSLYEQYFGPGTRLTVT.

The rearrangement links TRBV6-5 to TRBJ2-7; 12 positions match TRBD2. Per the germline V gene, CDR1 is MNHEY and CDR2 is SVGAGI. CDR3 length: 16 residues. The V segment lost 0 bases and the J segment 5 bases; nucleotides outside the gene matches: 5. The CDR3 loop reads CASSYSSLAGGNEQYF. The CDR3 DNA sequence: TGTGCCAGCAGTTACTCGAGTCTAGCGGGAGGGAACGAGCAGTACTTC.

The chain has TRBV20-1 and TRBJ2-3, with a weak D call TRBD2 (6 bases). Germline V gene sequence: CDR1 DFQATT, CDR2 SNEGSKA (reference sequence). V shed 0 bases and J shed 0 bases, with 10 bases lying between them. CDR3 length equals 15 residues. The CDR3 sequence is CSARDDLASTDTQYF. CDR3 nucleotide sequence: TGCAGTGCTAGAGATGATCTAGCGAGCACAGATACGCAGTATTTT.

This clonotype was seen a handful of times. V is TRBV5-1 and J is TRBJ2-5; D is undetermined. V shed 1 base and J shed 3 bases, with 7 bases lying between them. This CDR3 has 13 amino acids. CDR1 SGHRS and CDR2 YFSETQ come from the germline V gene. Here the CDR3 DNA reads TGCGCCAGCAGCTTGCTGGTTGAAGAGACCCAGTACTTC. It codes for CASSLLVEETQYF.